This T cell receptor beta chain was captured by sequencing in a study of T cell responses to AZD1222 COVID-19 vaccine. Overall study findings and caveats: Clonal diversity may have been underestimated, and the donors were mostly white British, with more females than males.

Generated by immunoSEQ multiplex PCR, the TCRdb table keeps only in-frame clones and is missing some. The sample holds 85,000 to 90,000 clones, around 91% seen once. Trimming cost V 4 bases and J 2 bases; bases outside gene matches: 9. Germline V lookup: CDR1 SGHRS, CDR2 YFSETQ. The CDR3 runs 16 residues. About this clone itself: The antigen remains undetermined.

The clonotype comes from an adult in good health. Sequencing was performed on peripheral blood, taken on day 0 of MenACWY control vaccination. J is TRBJ2-3 and V is TRBV5-1, with 8 bases lining up with TRBD2. In DNA form, the CDR3 reads TGCGCCAGCAGCCCCCCCGGTAGCGGGGACACAGATACGCAGTATTTT. Its protein is CASSPPGSGDTDTQYF.